These 17 T cell receptor beta chains were sequenced from one sample in a study of beta chain features in type 1 diabetes. Whole-study findings and limits: For Type 1 diabetes patients, all four CD4+ subsets carried TCRB CDR3s that were moderately but significantly shorter.

The authors reverse transcribed all of the isolated RNA, so sequencing captured expressed TCRB transcripts. Profiled with immunoSEQ multiplex PCR; TCRdb holds only in-frame clones, not every one. This table holds approximately 70,000 clones, just under 50% found once. These receptors' antigens are unknown. The sample consisted of central memory CD4+ T cells from blood. These receptors were collected from a young man with type 1 diabetes.

V and J are TRBV30 and TRBJ1-1; D gene unclear. CDR1 and CDR2 from the germline V gene are GTSNPN and SVGIG (reference sequence). The germline V and J ends were trimmed by 2 bases and 0 bases, with 7 bases remaining between them. CDR3 length equals 13 residues. In DNA, the CDR3 is TGTGCCTGGAGTTTCCAGATGAACACTGAAGCTTTCTTT. This sequence encodes CAWSFQMNTEAFF.

This clone was seen more than once but under ten times. The CDR3 DNA sequence: TGCAGCGCCGGACTAGCGGAGCAGTTCTTC. Protein sequence: CSAGLAEQFF. V gene TRBV29-1 combines with J gene TRBJ2-1, with 9 bases matching TRBD2. Germline CDR1 and CDR2: SQVTM and ANQGSEA. V shed 7 bases and J 10 bases; nucleotides not matched to a gene: 2. The CDR3 sequence is 10 residues long.

There are a few counts of this clone. The rearrangement joins TRBV18 to TRBJ2-3; tentatively, D is TRBD2 (5 bases). Germline lookup yields CDR1 KGHSH and CDR2 LQKENI. The CDR3 has 14 residues. Trimming left V 4 bases short and J 0 bases short, with 8 bases between. The DNA for the CDR3 is TGTGCCAGCTCACTAGAGGGTAGCACAGATACGCAGTATTTT. It specifies CASSLEGSTDTQYF.

This chain joins TRBV30 and TRBJ1-6, with 7 positions matching TRBD1. CDR3 length equals 13 residues. V trimming: 6 bases; J trimming: 5 bases; junction bases outside the gene matches: 4. Germline V CDR1 and CDR2: GTSNPN, SVGIG (reference sequence). CDR3 amino acids: CACKDRNNSPLHF. DNA for the CDR3: TGTGCCTGCAAGGACAGGAATAATTCACCCCTCCACTTT.

This rearrangement joins TRBV6-1 to TRBJ1-4; D ambiguous. The CDR3 has 15 residues. The germline V gene has CDR1 MNHNS and CDR2 SASEGT. V dropped 2 bases and J dropped 3 bases, with 10 bases sitting between them. The CDR3 region is CASSEYGDPNEKLFF. In DNA, the CDR3 is TGTGCCAGCAGTGAATACGGGGATCCTAATGAAAAACTGTTTTTT.

The chain couples TRBV7-6 to TRBJ2-5; 8 bases map to TRBD1. The J call may be incorrect, as the DNA end agrees better with TRBJ2-7. Looked up from germline, CDR1 is SGHVS and CDR2 is FNYEAQ. The CDR3 is made up of 15 amino acids. CDR3 nucleotide sequence: TGTGCCAGCAGCTTAGCCCTAGGACAGGGACGCGAGCAGTACTTC. This translates into CASSLALGQGREQYF.

The J gene is TRBJ2-7, the V gene TRBV5-1; 7 bases map to TRBD1. The CDR3 loop spans 15 amino acids. V trimming: 2 bases; J trimming: 3 bases; junction bases outside the gene matches: 8. Germline V gives CDR1 SGHRS, CDR2 YFSETQ. In DNA form, the CDR3 reads TGCGCCAGCAGCTTTATGTCAGGGGGTCTCTACGAGCAGTACTTC. Translated, it gives CASSFMSGGLYEQYF.

The rearrangement joins TRBV21-1 to TRBJ1-6. TRBV21-1 has pseudogene status. There are 15 residues in the CDR3. The CDR3 spells CASSKRTPYNSPLHF. CDR3 in DNA: TGTGCCAGCAGCAAAAGGACTCCTTATAATTCACCCCTCCACTTT.

The table lists this clone with a count of one. The chain carries TRBV7-2 and TRBJ2-5; 10 bases map to TRBD2. CDR1 and CDR2 (germline): SGHTA, FQGNSA. This CDR3 is 15 amino acids long. J was trimmed by 6 bases and V by 5 bases; bases with no gene match: 9. CDR3 amino acids: CASSETSGRYKTQYF. CDR3 coding DNA: TGTGCCAGCAGCGAGACTAGCGGGCGGTATAAGACCCAGTACTTC.

This clone was seen a handful of times. The J gene is TRBJ2-1, the V gene TRBV7-9, with TRBD2 as a possible D gene (5 bases). This CDR3 region has 17 residues. Per the germline V gene, CDR1 is SEHNR and CDR2 is FQNEAQ (reference sequence). V dropped 4 bases and J dropped 1 base, with 17 bases sitting between them. The CDR3 region is CASSSLLPAASYNEQFF. The CDR3 DNA sequence: TGTGCCAGCAGCTCGTTACTACCAGCGGCGTCCTACAATGAGCAGTTCTTC.

This chain links TRBV18 with TRBJ2-7; a weak D match, TRBD1 (5 bases). Germline values: CDR1 KGHSH, CDR2 LQKENI. Trimming stripped 4 bases from V and 0 bases from J, with 13 bases between. The CDR3 is 15 residues long. The CDR3 sequence: CASSLSTDSSYEQYF. The CDR3 DNA sequence: TGTGCCAGCTCACTCTCGACAGATAGCTCCTACGAGCAGTACTTC.

The chain carries TRBV19 and TRBJ1-6, with D perhaps matching TRBD1 (5 bases). Germline V gene sequence: CDR1 LNHDA, CDR2 SQIVND (reference sequence). The V end lost 0 bases, the J end lost 8 bases, and 8 bases lay between the germline ends. The CDR3 loop spans 14 amino acids. This CDR3 is CASSIDRADSPLHF. CDR3 in DNA: TGTGCCAGTAGTATAGACAGGGCGGATTCACCCCTCCACTTT.

In DNA, the CDR3 is TGTGCCAGCAGCACAGGGTGGAACATTCAGTACTTC. As protein: CASSTGWNIQYF. The chain couples TRBV7-2 to TRBJ2-4; D is possibly TRBD1 (6 bases). Germline V gene sequence: CDR1 SGHTA, CDR2 FQGNSA. V lost 5 bases to trimming and J lost 7 bases, with 9 bases between them. The CDR3 spans 12 residues.

With respect to this clone: One end of the junction does not line up with germline, which may come from a read error. The chain links TRBV9 to TRBJ2-1; weak D call: TRBD1 (5 bases). The CDR3 has 13 residues. Germline assignment: CDR1 SGDLS and CDR2 YYNGEE. The CDR3 reads CASGVSPTGEQFF. CDR3 bases: TGTGCCAGCGGCGTAAGCCCCACAGGCGAGCAGTTCTTC.

The chain links TRBV18 to TRBJ1-1; TRBD1 is a possible D gene (6 bases). CDR3 size: 16 residues. The germline V and J ends were trimmed by 1 base and 0 bases, with 12 bases remaining between them. The germline CDR1 and CDR2 sequences are KGHSH and LQKENI. Here the CDR3 reads CASSPRTESMNTEAFF. The CDR3 DNA reads TGTGCCAGCTCACCACGGACAGAGAGTATGAACACTGAAGCTTTCTTT. Supplemented by reference TRBV18 and TRBJ1-1, the full variable domain reads NAGVMQNPRHLVRRRGQEARLRCSPMKGHSHVYWYRQLPEEGLKFMVYLQKENIIDESGMPKERFSAEFPKEGPSILRIQQVVRGDSAAYFCASSPRTESMNTEAFFGQGTRLTVV.

This sequence joins TRBV6-6 and TRBJ2-3; tentatively, D is TRBD2 (5 bases). This CDR3 has 15 residues. Germline V gene lookup returns CDR1 MNHNY and CDR2 SVGAGI (reference sequence). The ends were cut back, 6 bases at V and 1 base at J, with 14 bases in the middle. The DNA of the CDR3 is TGTGCCAGCAGGACGGCTAGCCGGGGCACAGATACGCAGTATTTT. Translating it yields CASRTASRGTDTQYF.

The chain links TRBV11-2 to TRBJ1-6; D unresolved. V dropped 4 bases and J dropped 8 bases, with 12 bases sitting between them. CDR3 length equals 14 residues. In germline, CDR1 is SGHAT, CDR2 FQNNGV. The CDR3 DNA is TGTGCCAGCAGCTCGGACGGGCGGGATTCACCCCTCCACTTT. The encoded protein is CASSSDGRDSPLHF.